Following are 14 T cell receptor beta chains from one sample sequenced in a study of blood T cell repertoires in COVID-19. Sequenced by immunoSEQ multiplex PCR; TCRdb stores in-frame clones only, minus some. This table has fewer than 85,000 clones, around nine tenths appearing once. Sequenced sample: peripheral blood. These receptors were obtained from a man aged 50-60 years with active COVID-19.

The CDR3: CASSFLAGPTEQFF. The CDR3 nucleotides read TGTGCCAGCAGCTTCCTAGCGGGCCCGACGGAGCAGTTCTTC. The V and J genes are TRBV5-5 and TRBJ2-1, with 8 bases lining up with TRBD2. Germline-derived CDR1 and CDR2 are SGHKS and YYEKEE (reference sequence). This CDR3 contains 14 residues. The V segment lost 2 bases and the J segment 10 bases; nucleotides outside the gene matches: 8. Variable domain in full (rest from reference TRBV5-5 and TRBJ2-1): DAGVTQSPTHLIKTRGQQVTLRCSPISGHKSVSWYQQVLGQGPQFIFQYYEKEERGRGNFPDRFSARQFPNYSSELNVNALLLGDSALYLCASSFLAGPTEQFFGPGTRLTVL.

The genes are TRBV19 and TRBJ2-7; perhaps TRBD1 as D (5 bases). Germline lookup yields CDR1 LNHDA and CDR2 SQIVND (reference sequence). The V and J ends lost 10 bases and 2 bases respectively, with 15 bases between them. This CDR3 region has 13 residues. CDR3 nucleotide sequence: TGTGCCACCGCCCACAGGAGCCCCTACGAGCAGTACTTC. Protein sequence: CATAHRSPYEQYF.

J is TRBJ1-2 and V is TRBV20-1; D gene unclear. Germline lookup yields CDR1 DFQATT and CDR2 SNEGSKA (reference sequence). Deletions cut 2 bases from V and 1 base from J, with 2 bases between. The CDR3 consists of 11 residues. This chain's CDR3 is CSARHNYGYTF. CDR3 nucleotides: TGCAGTGCTAGACATAACTATGGCTACACCTTC.

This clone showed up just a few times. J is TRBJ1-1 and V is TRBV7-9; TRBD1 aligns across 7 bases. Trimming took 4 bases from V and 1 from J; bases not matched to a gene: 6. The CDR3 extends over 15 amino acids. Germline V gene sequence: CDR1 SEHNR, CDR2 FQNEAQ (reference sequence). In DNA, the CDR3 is TGTGCCAGCAGCTCTCGGACAGGACGGAACACTGAAGCTTTCTTT. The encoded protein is CASSSRTGRNTEAFF.

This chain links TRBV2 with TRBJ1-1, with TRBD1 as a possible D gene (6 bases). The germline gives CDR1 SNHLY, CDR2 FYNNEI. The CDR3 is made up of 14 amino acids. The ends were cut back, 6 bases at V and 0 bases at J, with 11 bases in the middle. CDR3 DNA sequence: TGTGCCAGCAGGCGGGAGGGGGTGAACACTGAAGCTTTCTTT. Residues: CASRREGVNTEAFF. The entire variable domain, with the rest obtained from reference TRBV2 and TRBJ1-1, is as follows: EPEVTQTPSHQVTQMGQEVILRCVPISNHLYFYWYRQILGQKVEFLVSFYNNEISEKSEIFDDQFSVERPDGSNFTLKIRSTKLEDSAMYFCASRREGVNTEAFFGQGTRLTVV.

CDR3 nucleotides: TGTGCCAGTAGTATTGAGACTTACAATGAGCAGTTCTTC. As protein: CASSIETYNEQFF. The rearrangement links TRBV19 to TRBJ2-1, with no clear D. The CDR3 loop spans 13 amino acids. The V gene lost 3 bases and the J gene lost 4 bases, with 7 bases spanning the gap. Germline lookup yields CDR1 LNHDA and CDR2 SQIVND (reference sequence).

The CDR3 DNA reads as TGCGCCAGCAGCTTGGCAGAAAAAGAGACCCAGTACTTC. The encoded protein is CASSLAEKETQYF. This chain uses TRBV5-1 with TRBJ2-5; D gene unclear. The germline CDR1 and CDR2 sequences are SGHRS and YFSETQ. There are 13 residues in the CDR3. V was trimmed by 0 bases and J by 3 bases, leaving 6 bases between them.

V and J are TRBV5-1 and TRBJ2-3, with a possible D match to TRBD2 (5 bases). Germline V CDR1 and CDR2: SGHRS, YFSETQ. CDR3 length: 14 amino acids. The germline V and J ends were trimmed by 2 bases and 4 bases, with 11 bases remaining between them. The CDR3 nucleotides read TGCGCCAGCAGCTTAGCCCCGGACTCAGATACGCAGTATTTT. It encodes CASSLAPDSDTQYF. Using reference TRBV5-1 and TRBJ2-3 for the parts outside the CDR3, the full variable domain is KAGVTQTPRYLIKTRGQQVTLSCSPISGHRSVSWYQQTPGQGLQFLFEYFSETQRNKGNFPGRFSGRQFSNSRSEMNVSTLELGDSALYLCASSLAPDSDTQYFGPGTRLTVL.

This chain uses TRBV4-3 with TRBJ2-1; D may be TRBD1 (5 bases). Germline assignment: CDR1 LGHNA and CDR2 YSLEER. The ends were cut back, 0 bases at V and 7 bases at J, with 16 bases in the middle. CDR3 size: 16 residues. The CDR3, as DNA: TGCGCCAGCAGCCAAGATCCAGTGGGGCTCCTAAATGAGCAGTTCTTC. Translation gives CASSQDPVGLLNEQFF.

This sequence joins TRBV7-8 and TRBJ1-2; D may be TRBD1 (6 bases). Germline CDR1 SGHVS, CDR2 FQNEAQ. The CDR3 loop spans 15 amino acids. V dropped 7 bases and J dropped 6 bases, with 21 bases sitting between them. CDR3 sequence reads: CASIPRDNKGNGYTF. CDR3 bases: TGTGCCAGCATCCCCCGGGACAATAAAGGCAATGGCTACACCTTC.

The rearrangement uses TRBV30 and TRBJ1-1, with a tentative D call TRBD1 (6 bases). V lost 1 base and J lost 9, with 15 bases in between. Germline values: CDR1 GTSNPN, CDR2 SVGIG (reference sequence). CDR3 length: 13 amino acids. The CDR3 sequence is CAWSGTEGRKAFF. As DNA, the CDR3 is TGTGCCTGGAGTGGGACAGAAGGTCGGAAAGCTTTCTTT.

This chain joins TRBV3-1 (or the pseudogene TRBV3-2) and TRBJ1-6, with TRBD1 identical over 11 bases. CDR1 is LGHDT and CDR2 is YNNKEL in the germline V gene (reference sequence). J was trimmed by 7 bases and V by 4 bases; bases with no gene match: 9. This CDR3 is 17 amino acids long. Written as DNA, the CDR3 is TGTGCCAGCAGCCGATCGGGAGGGACAGGGGGGAATTCACCCCTCCACTTT. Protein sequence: CASSRSGGTGGNSPLHF.

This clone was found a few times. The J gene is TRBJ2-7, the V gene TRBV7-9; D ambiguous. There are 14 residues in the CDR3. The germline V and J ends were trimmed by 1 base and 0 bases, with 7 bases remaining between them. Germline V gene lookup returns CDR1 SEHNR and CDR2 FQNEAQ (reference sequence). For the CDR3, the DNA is TGTGCCAGCAGCTTAGAAATCAGCTCCTACGAGCAGTACTTC. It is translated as CASSLEISSYEQYF.

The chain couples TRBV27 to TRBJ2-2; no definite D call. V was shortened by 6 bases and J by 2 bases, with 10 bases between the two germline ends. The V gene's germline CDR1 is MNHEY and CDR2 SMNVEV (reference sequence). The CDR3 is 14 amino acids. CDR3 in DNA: TGTGCCAGCAGGCCCCTGAGCAACACCGGGGAGCTGTTTTTT. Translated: CASRPLSNTGELFF.